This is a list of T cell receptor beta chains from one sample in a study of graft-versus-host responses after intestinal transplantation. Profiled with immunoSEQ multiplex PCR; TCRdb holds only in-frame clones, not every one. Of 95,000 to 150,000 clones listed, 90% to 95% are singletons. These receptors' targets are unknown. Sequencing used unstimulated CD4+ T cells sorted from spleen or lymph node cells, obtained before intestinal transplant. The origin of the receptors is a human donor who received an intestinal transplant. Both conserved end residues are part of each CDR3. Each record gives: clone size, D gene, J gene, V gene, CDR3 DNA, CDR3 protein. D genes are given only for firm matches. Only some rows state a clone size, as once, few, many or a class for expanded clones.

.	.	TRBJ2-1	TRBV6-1	TGTGCCAGCAGGCCGACAAATCCCTCCTACAATGAGCAGTTCTTC	CASRPTNPSYNEQFF
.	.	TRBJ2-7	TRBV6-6	TGTGCCAGCAGTTACGATACTCAGAACTACGAGCAGTACTTC	CASSYDTQNYEQYF
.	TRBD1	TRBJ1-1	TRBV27	TGTGCCAGCAGTTTCGCTCCGGGACAGGGGGCGCGTGCTAGCACTGAAGCTTTCTTT	CASSFAPGQGARASTEAFF
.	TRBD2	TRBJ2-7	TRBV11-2	TGTGCCAGCAGCTTTAGCGGGAGGGCCCCCTACGAGCAGTACTTC	CASSFSGRAPYEQYF
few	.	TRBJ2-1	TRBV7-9	TGTGCCAGCAGCTTAGTTCTCCCCTACTCCGATGAGCAGTTCTTC	CASSLVLPYSDEQFF
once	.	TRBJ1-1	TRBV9	TGTGCCAGCAGCGTCGCCCCGAGGGGGGACACTGAAGCTTTCTTT	CASSVAPRGDTEAFF
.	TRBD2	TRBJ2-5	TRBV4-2	TGTGCCAGCAGCCACCTCGTGACTAGCGGGGACTCCGGAGAGACCCAGTACTTC	CASSHLVTSGDSGETQYF
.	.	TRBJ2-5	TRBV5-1	TGCGCCAGCGTTTCAAGGGCCCGGGGACAAGAGACCCAGTACTTC	CASVSRARGQETQYF
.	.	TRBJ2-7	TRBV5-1	TGCGCCAGCAGCTTGGGGGGGACGGACTCCTACGAGCAGTACTTC	CASSLGGTDSYEQYF
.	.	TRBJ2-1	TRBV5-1	TGCGCCAGCAGCTTGGCATTAGTTACGGGACCCAACAATGAGCAGTTCTTC	CASSLALVTGPNNEQFF
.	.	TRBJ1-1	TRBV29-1	TGCAGCGTTGAGGGGAACACTGAAGCTTTCTTT	CSVEGNTEAFF
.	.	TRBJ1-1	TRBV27	TGTGCCAGCGCCTATAGTGAAGCTTTCTTT	CASAYSEAFF
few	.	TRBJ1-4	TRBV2	TGTGCCAGCAGTTACACCTTTGCAACTAATGAAAAACTGTTTTTT	CASSYTFATNEKLFF
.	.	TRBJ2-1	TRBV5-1	TGCGCCAGCAGCTTCGCCCATGAGCAGTTCTTC	CASSFAHEQFF
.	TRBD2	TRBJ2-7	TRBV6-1	TGTGCCAGCAGTGGGGTAATAGCGGGAGCTGGGGTTTACGAGCAGTACTTC	CASSGVIAGAGVYEQYF
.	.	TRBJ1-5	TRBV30	TGTGCCTGGAGTCGACCAGGGGAGCCGGCTCAGCCCCAGCATTTT	CAWSRPGEPAQPQHF
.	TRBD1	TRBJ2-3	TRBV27	TGTGCCAGCAGTCGGGACAGACCCTCCACAGATACGCAGTATTTT	CASSRDRPSTDTQYF
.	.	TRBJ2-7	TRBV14	TGTGCCAGCAGCCAAGATGGGCAGCGCTCCAGGGGGCAGTACTTC	CASSQDGQRSRGQYF
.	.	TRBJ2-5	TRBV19	TGTGCCAGTAATCGACGGAATCAAGAGACCCAGTACTTC	CASNRRNQETQYF
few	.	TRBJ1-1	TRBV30	TGTGCCTGGAGTGAGGTGGCGATGGGAACTGAAGCTTTCTTT	CAWSEVAMGTEAFF
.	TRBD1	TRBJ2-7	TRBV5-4	TGTGCCAGCAGCTCGGACAGGGTAGACTACGAGCAGTACTTC	CASSSDRVDYEQYF
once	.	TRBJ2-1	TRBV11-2	TGTGCCAGCAGCTCTCCGGGACTGACCTACAATGAGCAGTTCTTC	CASSSPGLTYNEQFF
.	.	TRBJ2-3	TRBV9	TGTGCCAGCAGCGTAACGGGCACAGATACGCAGTATTTT	CASSVTGTDTQYF
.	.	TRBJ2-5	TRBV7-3	TGTGCCAGCAGCTCCGGACTCGGAGAGACCCAGTACTTC	CASSSGLGETQYF
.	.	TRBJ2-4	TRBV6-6	TGTGCCAGCAGAGAGACAAATTTAGCCAAAAACATTCAGTACTTC	CASRETNLAKNIQYF
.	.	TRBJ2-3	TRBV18	TGTGCCAGCTCACCAAGGGGAGAAACAGATACGCAGTATTTT	CASSPRGETDTQYF
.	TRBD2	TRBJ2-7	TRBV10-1	TGCGCCAGCAGTGAGTTGACTAGCGGGAACTACGAGCAGTACTTC	CASSELTSGNYEQYF
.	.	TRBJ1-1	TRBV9	TGTGCCAGCAGCGCGTCAACCGGGCTAAACACTGAAGCTTTCTTT	CASSASTGLNTEAFF
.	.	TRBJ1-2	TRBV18	TGTGCCAGCTCACCCCCGGGGCAGGGAATCTATGGCTACACCTTC	CASSPPGQGIYGYTF
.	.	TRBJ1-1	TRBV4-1	TGCGCCAGCAGCCAAGTGTTTGGGGGGCCAGACACTGAAGCTTTCTTT	CASSQVFGGPDTEAFF
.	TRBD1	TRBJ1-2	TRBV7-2	TGTGCCAGCAGCGAAGGGACAGGGGCCAACTATGGCTACACCTTC	CASSEGTGANYGYTF
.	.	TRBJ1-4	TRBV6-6	TGTGCCAGCAGTTACGCGAGGGGGTTTGGTGAAAAACTGTTTTTT	CASSYARGFGEKLFF
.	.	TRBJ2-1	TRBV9	TGTGCCAGCAGCGTAGCCCTGAGCTCCTACAATGAGCAGTTCTTC	CASSVALSSYNEQFF
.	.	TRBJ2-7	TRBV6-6	TGTGCCAGCACCCGGACTCACAGCTCCTACGAGCAGTACTTC	CASTRTHSSYEQYF
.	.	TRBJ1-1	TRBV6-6	TGTGCCAGCAGAGAACCAGAGAACACTGAAGCTTTCTTT	CASREPENTEAFF
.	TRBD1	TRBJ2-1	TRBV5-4	TGTGCCAGCAGCTTCTGGGACAGGAGGTACAATGAGCAGTTCTTC	CASSFWDRRYNEQFF
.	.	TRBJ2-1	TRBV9	TGTGCCAGCAGCGTAGAGGGGCGGTACTACAATGAGCAGTTCTTC	CASSVEGRYYNEQFF
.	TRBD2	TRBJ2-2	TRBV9	TGTGCCAGCGGTGGGACTACCACCGGGGAGCTGTTTTTT	CASGGTTTGELFF
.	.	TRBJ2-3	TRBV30	TGTGCCTGGAGCCCGAGCCTAACCCCGGGTACAGATACGCAGTATTTT	CAWSPSLTPGTDTQYF
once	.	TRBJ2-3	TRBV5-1	TGCGCCAGCAGCGCCAACAGGGACTACATTAGCACAGATACGCAGTATTTT	CASSANRDYISTDTQYF
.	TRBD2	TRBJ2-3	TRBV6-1	TGTGCCAGCAGTGAAAATGCCAGCGGGAAACGGGATACGCAGTATTTT	CASSENASGKRDTQYF
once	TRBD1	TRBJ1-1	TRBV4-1	TGCGCCAGCAGCCCCCGGGACAGGGGGCGAAGTGTTACTGAAGCTTTCTTT	CASSPRDRGRSVTEAFF
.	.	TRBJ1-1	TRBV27	TGTGCCAGCAGCCACGGGACGATGATGAACACTGAAGCTTTCTTT	CASSHGTMMNTEAFF
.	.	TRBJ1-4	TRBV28	TGTGCCAGCACTCCAACTAATGAAAAACTGTTTTTT	CASTPTNEKLFF
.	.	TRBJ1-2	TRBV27	TGTGCCAGCAAATTTAGAGGCACAAATGGCTACACCTTC	CASKFRGTNGYTF
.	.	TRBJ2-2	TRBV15	TGTGCCACCAGAAGCCCCTTCACCGGGGAGCTGTTTTTT	CATRSPFTGELFF
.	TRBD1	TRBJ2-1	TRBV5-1	TGCGCCAGCAGCTTGAGGTTCCGGGACAGGGTATACAATGAGCAGTTCTTC	CASSLRFRDRVYNEQFF
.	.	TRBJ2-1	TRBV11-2	TGTGCCAGCAGCTCATTAAGGGCCTACAATGAGCAGTTCTTC	CASSSLRAYNEQFF
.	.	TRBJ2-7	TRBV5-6	TGTGCCAGCAGTTCCGGGACCCGTCGCGAGCAGTACTTC	CASSSGTRREQYF
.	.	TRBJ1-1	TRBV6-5	TGTGCCAGCAGTAACTACAGGGTGAACACTGAAGCTTTCTTT	CASSNYRVNTEAFF
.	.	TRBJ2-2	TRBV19	TGTGCCAGTAGTATAGATGGGGTAAGAGGAACCGGGGAGCTGTTTTTT	CASSIDGVRGTGELFF
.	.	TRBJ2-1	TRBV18	TGTGCCAGCTCACCAGGGGCCTTCGACAATGAGCAGTTCTTC	CASSPGAFDNEQFF
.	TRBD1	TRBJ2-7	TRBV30	TGTGCCTGCCAGACAGGGGAAAAATCCTACGAGCAGTACTTC	CACQTGEKSYEQYF
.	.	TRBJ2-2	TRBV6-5	TGTGCCAGCAGTAGGACTCGAGGGAACACCGGGGAGCTGTTTTTT	CASSRTRGNTGELFF